This paragraph covers one T cell receptor beta chain sequence. The antigen is not known. The sample is drawn from a study of CD8 T cells in ankylosing spondylitis. With 0 bases removed from V and 4 bases from J, the gap between germline ends came to 10 bases. This CDR3 has 14 amino acids. Per the germline V gene, CDR1 is SGHRS and CDR2 is YFSETQ. TCRdb called the 5' RACE reads again in MiXCR, with one record for every CDR3 protein. The sample holds under 850,000 distinct CDR3 sequences; about 20% are singletons and the top ten take under 20%. General observations from the study: Reportedly, disease-linked clones are significantly enriched in ankylosing spondylitis patients' matched synovial fluid. Fewer than ten highly homologous variants made up a TCR beta motif that seemed to typify ankylosing spondylitis blood.

V and J are TRBV5-1 and TRBJ1-2; D is unclear. Sequencing used blood, either unsorted or a sorted T cell fraction (not recorded which). The receptor was derived from a male donor with ankylosing spondylitis. The CDR3 coding sequence is TGCGCCAGCAGCTTGGAAGCGGCCCTCTATGGCTACACCTTC. This translates into CASSLEAALYGYTF.